This TCR beta chain appears in the sequencing data of a study of CD4 T cell repertoires in COVID-19. Method: immunoSEQ multiplex PCR; TCRdb's copy keeps in-frame clones and lacks some. Found here are approximately 75,000 clones, around 82% of them singletons; the top ten hold around 0.59%. The CDR3 consists of 15 residues. V was cut by 0 bases and J by 4 bases, with 12 bases left in between. CDR1 SGDLS and CDR2 YYNGEE come from the germline V gene. The V gene is TRBV9, the J gene TRBJ2-3; the D gene is possibly TRBD1 (6 bases). This sample comprised CD4+ T cells from peripheral blood, obtained after recovery from COVID-19. The receptor was derived from a human donor who had COVID-19. CDR3 DNA: TGTGCCAGCAGCGTAGAGGGGGTTAGGTCAGATACGCAGTATTTT. Amino acid sequence: CASSVEGVRSDTQYF.